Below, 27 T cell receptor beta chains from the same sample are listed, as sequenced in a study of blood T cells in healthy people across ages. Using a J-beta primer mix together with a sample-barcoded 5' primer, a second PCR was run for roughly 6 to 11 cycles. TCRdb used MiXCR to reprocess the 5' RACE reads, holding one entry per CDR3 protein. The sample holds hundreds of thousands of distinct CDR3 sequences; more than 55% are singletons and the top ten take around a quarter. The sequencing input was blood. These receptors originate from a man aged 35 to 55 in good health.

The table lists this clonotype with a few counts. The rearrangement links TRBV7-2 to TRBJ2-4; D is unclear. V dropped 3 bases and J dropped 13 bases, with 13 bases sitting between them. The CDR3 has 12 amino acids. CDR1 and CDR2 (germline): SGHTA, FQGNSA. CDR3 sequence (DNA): TGTGCCAGCAGCTTGGGAACCGGGTGGCAGTACTTC. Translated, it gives CASSLGTGWQYF.

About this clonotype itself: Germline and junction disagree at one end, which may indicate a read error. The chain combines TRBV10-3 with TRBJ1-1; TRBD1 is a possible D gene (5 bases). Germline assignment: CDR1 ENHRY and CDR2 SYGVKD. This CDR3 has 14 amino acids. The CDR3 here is CAISEGQANTEAFF. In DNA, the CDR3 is TGCGCCATCAGTGAGGGGCAGGCGAACACTGAAGCTTTCTTT.

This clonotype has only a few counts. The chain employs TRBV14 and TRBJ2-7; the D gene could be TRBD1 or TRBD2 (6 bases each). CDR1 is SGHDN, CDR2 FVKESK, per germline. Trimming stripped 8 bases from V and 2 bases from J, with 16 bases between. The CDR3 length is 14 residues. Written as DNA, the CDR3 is TGTGCCAGCGCGGCAGGGGACTCCGCCTACGAGCAGTACTTC. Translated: CASAAGDSAYEQYF.

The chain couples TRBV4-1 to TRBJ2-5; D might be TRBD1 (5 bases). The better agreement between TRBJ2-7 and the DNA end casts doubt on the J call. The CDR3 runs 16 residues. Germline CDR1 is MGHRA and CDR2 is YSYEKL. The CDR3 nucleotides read TGCGCCAGCAGTCTAGGATTGGACATAAACTCCTACGAGCAGTACTTC. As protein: CASSLGLDINSYEQYF.

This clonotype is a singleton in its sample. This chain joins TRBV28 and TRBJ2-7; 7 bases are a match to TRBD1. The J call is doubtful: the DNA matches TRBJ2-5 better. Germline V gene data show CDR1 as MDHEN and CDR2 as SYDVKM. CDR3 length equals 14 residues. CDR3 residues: CASSSTAGGRTQYF. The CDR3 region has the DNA TGTGCCAGCAGTTCCACCGCAGGGGGACGGACCCAGTACTTC.

The CDR3 DNA sequence: TGTGCCAGCAAAAGTTCAGGGAGTGATCAGCCCCAGCATTTT. It translates to CASKSSGSDQPQHF. The rearrangement joins TRBV6-6 to TRBJ1-5, with D maybe TRBD1 (5 bases). Looked up from germline, CDR1 is MNHNY and CDR2 is SVGAGI (reference sequence). The ends were cut back, 7 bases at V and 5 bases at J, with 15 bases in the middle. The CDR3 has 14 amino acids.

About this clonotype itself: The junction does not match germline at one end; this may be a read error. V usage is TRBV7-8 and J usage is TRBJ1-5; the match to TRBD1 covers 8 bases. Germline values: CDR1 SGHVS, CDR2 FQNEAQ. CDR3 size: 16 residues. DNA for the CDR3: TGTGCCAGCAGCGCAAGACAGGGGATTAGCAATCCGCCCCAGCATTTT. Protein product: CASSARQGISNPPQHF.

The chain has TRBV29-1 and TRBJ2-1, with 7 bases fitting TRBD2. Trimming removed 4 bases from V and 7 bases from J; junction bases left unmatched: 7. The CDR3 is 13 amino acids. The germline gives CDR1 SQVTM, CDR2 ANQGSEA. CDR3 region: CSVAAGVRNEQFF. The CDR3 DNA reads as TGCAGCGTTGCCGCGGGAGTCCGAAATGAGCAGTTCTTC.

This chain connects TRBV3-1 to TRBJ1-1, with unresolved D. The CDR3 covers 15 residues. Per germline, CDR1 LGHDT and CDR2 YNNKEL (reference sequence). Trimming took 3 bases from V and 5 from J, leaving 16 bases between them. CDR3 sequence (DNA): TGTGCCAGCAGCCAGAAAAAGGGAGTAGGGACTGAAGCTTTCTTT. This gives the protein CASSQKKGVGTEAFF.

The CDR3 loop reads CSGLLGGVAGSVGYTF. CDR3 DNA: TGCAGCGGCCTACTGGGAGGGGTAGCAGGATCGGTTGGCTACACCTTC. The chain links TRBV29-1 to TRBJ1-2, with D maybe TRBD1 (5 bases). This CDR3 is 16 amino acids long. With 7 bases removed from V and 7 bases from J, the gap between germline ends came to 28 bases. Germline CDR1 SQVTM, CDR2 ANQGSEA.

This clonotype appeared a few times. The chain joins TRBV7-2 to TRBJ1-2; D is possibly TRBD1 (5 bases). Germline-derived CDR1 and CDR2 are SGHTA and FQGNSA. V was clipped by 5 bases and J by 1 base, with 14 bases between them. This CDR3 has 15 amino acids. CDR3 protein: CASSPGPGLNYGYTF. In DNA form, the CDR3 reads TGTGCCAGCAGCCCAGGTCCGGGGCTTAACTATGGCTACACCTTC.

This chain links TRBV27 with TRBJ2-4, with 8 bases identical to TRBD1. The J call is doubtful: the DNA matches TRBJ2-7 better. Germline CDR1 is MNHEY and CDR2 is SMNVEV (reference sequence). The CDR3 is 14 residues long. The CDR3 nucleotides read TGTGCCAGCAGTCTCACAGGGGGGAACTACGAGCAGTACTTC. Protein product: CASSLTGGNYEQYF.

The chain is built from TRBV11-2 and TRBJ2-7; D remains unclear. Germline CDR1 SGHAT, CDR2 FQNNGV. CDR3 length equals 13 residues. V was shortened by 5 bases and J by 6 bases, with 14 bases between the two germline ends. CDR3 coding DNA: TGTGCCAGCAGCCCGTTGGCCCCTCGCGAGCAGTACTTC. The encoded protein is CASSPLAPREQYF.

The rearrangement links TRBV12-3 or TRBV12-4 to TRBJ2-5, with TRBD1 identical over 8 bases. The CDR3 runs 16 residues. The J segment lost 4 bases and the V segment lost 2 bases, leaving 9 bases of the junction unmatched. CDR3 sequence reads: CASSLWPTGDRETQYF. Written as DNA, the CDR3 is TGTGCCAGCAGTTTATGGCCGACAGGGGATCGAGAGACCCAGTACTTC.

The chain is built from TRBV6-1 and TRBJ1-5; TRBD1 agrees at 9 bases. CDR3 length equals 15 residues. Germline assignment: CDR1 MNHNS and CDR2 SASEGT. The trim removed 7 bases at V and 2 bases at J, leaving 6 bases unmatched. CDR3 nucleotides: TGTGCCAGCAAGATACAGGGGGCCGGCAATCAGCCCCAGCATTTT. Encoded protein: CASKIQGAGNQPQHF.

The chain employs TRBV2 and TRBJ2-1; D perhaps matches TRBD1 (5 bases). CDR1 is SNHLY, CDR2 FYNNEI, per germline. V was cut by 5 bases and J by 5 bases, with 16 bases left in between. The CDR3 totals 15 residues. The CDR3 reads CASSPRPMTDNEQFF. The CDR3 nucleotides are TGTGCCAGCAGTCCGAGGCCGATGACAGACAATGAGCAGTTCTTC.

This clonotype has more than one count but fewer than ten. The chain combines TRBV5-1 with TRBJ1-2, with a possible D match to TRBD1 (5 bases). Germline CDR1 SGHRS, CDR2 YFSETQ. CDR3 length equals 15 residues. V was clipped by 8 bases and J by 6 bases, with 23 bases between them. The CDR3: CASAIGDVEVHGYTF. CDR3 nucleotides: TGCGCCAGTGCAATTGGGGACGTCGAGGTCCATGGCTACACCTTC.

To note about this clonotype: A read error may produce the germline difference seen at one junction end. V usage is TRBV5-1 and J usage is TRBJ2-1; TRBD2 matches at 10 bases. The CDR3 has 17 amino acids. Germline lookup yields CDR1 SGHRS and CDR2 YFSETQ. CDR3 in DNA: TGCACCAGCAGCTCAGCGGGGGGGGAGAGCTCCTACAATGAGCAGTTCTTC. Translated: CTSSSAGGESSYNEQFF.

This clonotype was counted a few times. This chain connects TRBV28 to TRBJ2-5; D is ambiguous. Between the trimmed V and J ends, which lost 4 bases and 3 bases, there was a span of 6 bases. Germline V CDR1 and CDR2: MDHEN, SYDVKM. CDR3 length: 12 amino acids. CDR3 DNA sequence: TGTGCCAGCAGTTCATCAGAAGAGACCCAGTACTTC. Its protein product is CASSSSEETQYF. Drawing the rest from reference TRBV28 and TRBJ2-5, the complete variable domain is DVKVTQSSRYLVKRTGEKVFLECVQDMDHENMFWYRQDPGLGLRLIYFSYDVKMKEKGDIPEGYSVSREKKERFSLILESASTNQTSMYLCASSSSEETQYFGPGTRLLVL.

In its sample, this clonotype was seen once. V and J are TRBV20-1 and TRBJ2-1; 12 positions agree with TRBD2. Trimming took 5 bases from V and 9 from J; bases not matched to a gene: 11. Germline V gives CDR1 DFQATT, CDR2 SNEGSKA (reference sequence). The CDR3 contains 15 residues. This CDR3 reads CSAHKPSGRAGEQFF. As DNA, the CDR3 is TGCAGTGCTCACAAACCTAGCGGGAGGGCGGGTGAGCAGTTCTTC.

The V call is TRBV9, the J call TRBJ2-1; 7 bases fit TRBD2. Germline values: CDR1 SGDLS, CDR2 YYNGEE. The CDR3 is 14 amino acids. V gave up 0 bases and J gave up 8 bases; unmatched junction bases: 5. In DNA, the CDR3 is TGTGCCAGCAGCGTAGGAGGGGCGGGAGATGAGCAGTTCTTC. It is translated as CASSVGGAGDEQFF.

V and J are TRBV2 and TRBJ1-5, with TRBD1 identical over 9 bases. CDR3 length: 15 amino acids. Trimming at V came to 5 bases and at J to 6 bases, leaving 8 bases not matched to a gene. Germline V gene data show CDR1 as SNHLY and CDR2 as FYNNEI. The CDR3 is CASSWDRVGSQPQHF. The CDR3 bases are TGTGCCAGCAGTTGGGACAGGGTCGGATCTCAGCCCCAGCATTTT.

The CDR3 region is CASSALAGAFTDTQYF. The CDR3 DNA follows: TGTGCCAGCAGTGCCCTAGCGGGGGCCTTCACAGATACGCAGTATTTT. The V call is TRBV6-1, the J call TRBJ2-3; 10 nucleotides agree with TRBD2. Germline-derived CDR1 and CDR2 are MNHNS and SASEGT. The CDR3 extends over 16 amino acids. Trimming took 4 bases from V and 2 from J; bases not matched to a gene: 6.

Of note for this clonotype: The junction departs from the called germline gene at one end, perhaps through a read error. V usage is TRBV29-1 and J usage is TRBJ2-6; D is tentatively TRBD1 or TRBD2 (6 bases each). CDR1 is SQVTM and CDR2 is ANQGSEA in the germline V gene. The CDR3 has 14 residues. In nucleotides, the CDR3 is TGCAGCGTTGCCGGGGGCACCGGGGCCGACGTCCTGACTTTC. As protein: CSVAGGTGADVLTF.

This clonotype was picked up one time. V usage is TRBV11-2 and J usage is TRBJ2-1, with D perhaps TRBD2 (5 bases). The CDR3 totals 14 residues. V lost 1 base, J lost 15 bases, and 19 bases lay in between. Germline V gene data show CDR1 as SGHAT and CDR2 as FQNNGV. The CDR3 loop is CASSLATGKQVGFF. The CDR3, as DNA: TGTGCCAGCAGCTTAGCCACCGGGAAACAAGTGGGGTTCTTC.

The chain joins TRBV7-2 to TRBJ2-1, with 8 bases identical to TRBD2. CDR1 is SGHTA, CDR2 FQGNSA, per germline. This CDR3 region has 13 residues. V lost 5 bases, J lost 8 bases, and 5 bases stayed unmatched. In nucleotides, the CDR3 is TGTGCCAGCAGCCCCGGGGGGGGGCATGAGCAGTTCTTC. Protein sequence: CASSPGGGHEQFF.

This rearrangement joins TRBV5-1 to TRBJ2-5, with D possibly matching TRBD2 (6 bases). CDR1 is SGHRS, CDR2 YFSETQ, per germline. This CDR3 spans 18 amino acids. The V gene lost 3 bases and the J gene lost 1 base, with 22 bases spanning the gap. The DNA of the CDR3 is TGCGCCAGCAGCTCGGTGGCTAGCGATAGGGTGATCCAAGAGACCCAGTACTTC. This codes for CASSSVASDRVIQETQYF.